The 9 T cell receptor beta chains below all came from one sample that was sequenced in a study of T cell changes during pregnancy in multiple sclerosis. Here immunoSEQ multiplex PCR was the method, and the copy in TCRdb shows in-frame clones only, minus some. The table has more than 45,000 clones, approximately 91% seen once. The sequenced sample was CD4+ T cells from peripheral blood mononuclear cells, obtained in the second trimester of pregnancy. The receptors were sampled from a female donor with multiple sclerosis, enrolled in a pregnancy study.

The chain joins TRBV15 to TRBJ2-7; TRBD2 might be the D (5 bases). V was trimmed by 4 bases and J by 6 bases, leaving 10 bases between them. Germline V gene lookup returns CDR1 LNHNV and CDR2 YYDKDF (reference sequence). This CDR3 has 12 residues. CDR3 loop: CATSTSSSEQYF. The CDR3 region has the DNA TGTGCCACCAGCACTAGCTCGTCCGAGCAGTACTTC.

The count of this clone is one. The chain recombines TRBV4-1 with TRBJ2-1; 7 bases align to TRBD2. Trimming cost V 1 base and J 6 bases; bases outside gene matches: 12. CDR1 and CDR2 (germline): MGHRA, YSYEKL. The CDR3 totals 17 residues. CDR3 nucleotides: TGCGCCAGCAGCCAAGGAGCGGCGGCGGGGGTGCGCAATGAGCAGTTCTTC. Its protein product is CASSQGAAAGVRNEQFF.

The V gene is TRBV6-1, the J gene TRBJ2-3, with 8 bases lining up with TRBD1. With 4 bases clipped from V and 0 bases from J, the junction kept 6 bases outside the gene matches. The CDR3 has 16 amino acids. The germline V gene has CDR1 MNHNS and CDR2 SASEGT. The CDR3 DNA follows: TGTGCCAGCAGTGGCGGACAGGGCATTAGCACAGATACGCAGTATTTT. It specifies CASSGGQGISTDTQYF.

The chain combines TRBV19 with TRBJ2-3, with 11 positions matching TRBD2. CDR1 and CDR2 from the germline V gene are LNHDA and SQIVND (reference sequence). CDR3 length equals 16 residues. The ends lost 2 bases at V and 6 bases at J; junction bases unmatched: 7. The CDR3 protein is CASSIIAGGHWDTQYF. The CDR3 DNA follows: TGTGCCAGTAGTATAATAGCGGGGGGGCATTGGGATACGCAGTATTTT.

The CDR3 nucleotides read TGTGCCAGCAGTGAATTCCAGAGATGGTGGTCAGTTACGGGAATAGGCTCACCCCTCCACTTT. Protein: CASSEFQRWWSVTGIGSPLHF. The chain recombines TRBV6-1 with TRBJ1-6; D not certain. V was pared by 2 bases and J by 10 bases, with 33 bases between. CDR1 and CDR2 from the germline V gene are MNHNS and SASEGT. There are 21 residues in the CDR3.

The chain uses TRBV19 and TRBJ2-1; possible D gene TRBD2, 6 bases. The germline V gene encodes CDR1 LNHDA and CDR2 SQIVND (reference sequence). V gave up 5 bases and J gave up 0 bases, with 14 bases separating them. There are 16 residues in the CDR3. CDR3 loop: CASSLIGGFSYNEQFF. In nucleotides, the CDR3 is TGTGCCAGTAGTCTGATCGGGGGTTTCTCCTACAATGAGCAGTTCTTC.

The chain uses TRBV9 and TRBJ1-1, with D possibly being TRBD1 (6 bases). With 0 bases removed from V and 2 bases from J, the gap between germline ends came to 11 bases. Germline V gives CDR1 SGDLS, CDR2 YYNGEE. The length of the CDR3 is 15 residues. CDR3 in amino acids: CASSVDGRGNTEAFF. DNA of the CDR3: TGTGCCAGCAGCGTAGATGGCAGGGGCAACACTGAAGCTTTCTTT.

The gene calls are TRBV15 and TRBJ2-4; 8 bases line up with TRBD2. This CDR3 has 15 amino acids. The V gene end was trimmed by 0 bases and the J gene end by 8 bases; junction bases not matched to a gene: 6. Germline V gives CDR1 LNHNV, CDR2 YYDKDF (reference sequence). The CDR3: CATSRDYAGGDIQYF. The CDR3 DNA is TGTGCCACCAGCAGAGATTACGCGGGGGGCGACATTCAGTACTTC.

This clone was recorded only once. The chain links TRBV6-6 to TRBJ2-2, with TRBD2 as a possible D gene (6 bases). The CDR3 sequence is 15 residues long. Germline values: CDR1 MNHNY, CDR2 SVGAGI (reference sequence). V dropped 2 bases and J dropped 5 bases, with 12 bases sitting between them. CDR3 DNA: TGTGCCAGCAGTTACCCCCGGGGGACGACCGGGGAGCTGTTTTTT. Translating gives CASSYPRGTTGELFF.